Below, 27 T cell receptor beta chains from the same sample are listed, as sequenced in a study of molecular identifiers for immune sequencing clone quantification. TCRdb re-analysed the PCR reads in MiXCR, keeping a single row per CDR3 protein. The table lists over 600,000 distinct CDR3 sequences, about 20% of them singletons. Sequencing input: naive CD8+ T cells from blood, with Jurkat cell RNA spiked in. The subset here: FACS-sorted CD8+CD4-CCR7+CD45RA+ naive T cells. Every receptor here comes from a human donor in good health. Some libraries in this study had Jurkat cell RNA spiked in.

This clonotype has only a few counts. The rearrangement links TRBV20-1 to TRBJ2-3; no clear D gene. Germline V gene lookup returns CDR1 DFQATT and CDR2 SNEGSKA (reference sequence). The V end lost 3 bases, the J end lost 1 base, and 14 bases lay between the germline ends. This CDR3 region has 15 residues. The CDR3 here is CSASGPSYGTDTQYF. CDR3 nucleotide sequence: TGCAGTGCTAGTGGTCCCTCCTACGGCACAGATACGCAGTATTTT.

This clonotype was observed a handful of times. V usage is TRBV6-6 and J usage is TRBJ2-5; D is ambiguous. The V end was cut by 8 bases, the J end by 0 bases, with 10 bases between. The germline gives CDR1 MNHNY, CDR2 SVGAGI (reference sequence). This CDR3 contains 13 residues. CDR3 sequence (DNA): TGTGCCAGCTGCGAAGGGAACCAAGAGACCCAGTACTTC. Its translation is CASCEGNQETQYF.

This clonotype was detected once. One base away lies a much larger clone, so this may be a sequencing read error. The gene calls are TRBV12-3 or TRBV12-4 and TRBJ2-2; 10 bases agree with TRBD1. This CDR3 spans 13 amino acids. With V trimmed by 8 bases and J by 8 bases, 5 bases remained unmatched. This CDR3 is CASGDRGLGELFF. The CDR3 DNA follows: TGTGCCAGCGGTGACAGGGGGCTGGGGGAGCTGTTTTTT.

This chain connects TRBV5-6 to TRBJ1-2; 7 nucleotides match TRBD1. V shed 0 bases, J shed 3 bases, and the junction held 11 bases outside the gene matches. Germline CDR1 and CDR2: SGHDT and YYEEEE. CDR3 size: 17 residues. CDR3: CASSLEGFPGTDYGYTF. DNA for the CDR3: TGTGCCAGCAGCTTGGAGGGCTTCCCTGGGACAGACTATGGCTACACCTTC.

This clonotype has at least ten counts. The chain employs TRBV28 and TRBJ2-6; 10 nucleotides match TRBD1. From germline, CDR1 is MDHEN and CDR2 SYDVKM. This CDR3 is 16 amino acids long. The ends lost 3 bases at V and 3 bases at J; junction bases unmatched: 2. CDR3 in amino acids: CASSLGTGVGANVLTF. The CDR3 bases are TGTGCCAGCAGTTTGGGGACAGGGGTTGGGGCCAACGTCCTGACTTTC. The complete variable domain, with remaining parts taken from reference TRBV28 and TRBJ2-6, reads DVKVTQSSRYLVKRTGEKVFLECVQDMDHENMFWYRQDPGLGLRLIYFSYDVKMKEKGDIPEGYSVSREKKERFSLILESASTNQTSMYLCASSLGTGVGANVLTFGAGSRLTVL.

This clonotype was observed at least ten times. This chain connects TRBV27 to TRBJ1-4; D not resolved. V was clipped by 2 bases and J by 8 bases, with 15 bases between them. This CDR3 region has 15 residues. Germline V gene lookup returns CDR1 MNHEY and CDR2 SMNVEV (reference sequence). The CDR3 sequence is CASSLVLGPREKLFF. The CDR3 DNA follows: TGTGCCAGCAGTTTAGTGCTGGGTCCTAGGGAAAAACTGTTTTTT.

This clonotype was seen at least ten times. The chain has TRBV24-1 and TRBJ2-2, with 10 bases lining up with TRBD2. Germline V gives CDR1 KGHDR, CDR2 SFDVKD. Losses at the gene ends were 3 bases for V and 4 bases for J; bases not matched to a gene: 7. The CDR3 spans 17 residues. The CDR3 protein is CATSDHLAGVGTGELFF. CDR3 coding DNA: TGTGCCACCAGTGATCACCTAGCGGGAGTTGGCACCGGGGAGCTGTTTTTT.

A few counts support this clonotype. A much more abundant neighbour one base away suggests this may be a read error. V usage is TRBV7-9 and J usage is TRBJ1-1; 7 bases are shared with TRBD1. The CDR3 covers 16 residues. Germline CDR1 SEHNR, CDR2 FQNEAQ (reference sequence). Here the CDR3 reads CASSPSPTGFIAEALF. The CDR3, as DNA: TGTGCCAGCAGCCCGTCGCCGACAGGGTTTATCGCTGAAGCTCTCTTT.

This clonotype was counted many times. The chain recombines TRBV9 with TRBJ2-4; a weak D match, TRBD1 (6 bases). The CDR3 is made up of 12 amino acids. The ends were cut back, 5 bases at V and 5 bases at J, with 8 bases in the middle. Germline V gene lookup returns CDR1 SGDLS and CDR2 YYNGEE. The CDR3 DNA reads as TGTGCCAGCAGTGGACAGCAAAACATTCAGTACTTC. Translated: CASSGQQNIQYF.

The gene calls are TRBV25-1 and TRBJ1-4; tentative D call: TRBD1 (6 bases). This CDR3 has 16 residues. V lost 3 bases and J lost 13, with 24 bases in between. Germline-derived CDR1 and CDR2 are MGHDK and SYGVNS. CDR3 residues: CASSEENRDTSFVLFF. CDR3 sequence (DNA): TGTGCCAGCAGTGAGGAGAACCGGGACACAAGTTTCGTACTGTTTTTT.

As regards this clonotype: A much larger clone lies a single base off, so this may be a read error. The CDR3 sequence: CASSRTSGGTLANTGELFF. In DNA, the CDR3 is TGTGCCAGCAGTCGAACAAGCGGGGGGACCCTCGCGAACACCGGGGAGCTGTTTTTT. This chain joins TRBV3-1 and TRBJ2-2; 9 bases align to TRBD2. The CDR3 runs to 19 residues. V was pared by 6 bases and J by 0 bases, with 14 bases of the junction left unmatched. Germline loops: CDR1 LGHDT, CDR2 YNNKEL (reference sequence).

This clonotype was seen many times. This rearrangement joins TRBV4-3 to TRBJ2-1; D is unresolved. The V end lost 4 bases, the J end lost 2 bases, and 15 bases lay between the germline ends. Germline-derived CDR1 and CDR2 are LGHNA and YSLEER. This CDR3 has 16 amino acids. CDR3 sequence: CASSPKVAMPYNEQFF. CDR3 nucleotide sequence: TGCGCCAGCAGCCCGAAGGTAGCTATGCCCTACAATGAGCAGTTCTTC.

This rearrangement joins TRBV27 to TRBJ1-5; no firm D call. Trimming took off 3 bases at V and 2 bases at J, with 11 bases between the two ends. Germline CDR1 and CDR2: MNHEY and SMNVEV (reference sequence). CDR3 length: 15 residues. The CDR3 here is CASSFGPYGNQPQHF. The CDR3 DNA reads as TGTGCCAGCAGTTTTGGACCGTATGGCAATCAGCCCCAGCATTTT.

This clonotype was detected ten times or more. The chain couples TRBV5-1 to TRBJ2-1, with a tentative D call TRBD2 (6 bases). The germline V and J ends were trimmed by 4 bases and 6 bases, with 11 bases remaining between them. The CDR3 is 13 amino acids. Germline CDR1 reads SGHRS; CDR2 reads YFSETQ. The CDR3 DNA follows: TGCGCCAGCAGCCCGGGGACTCCCAATGAGCAGTTCTTC. Amino acids: CASSPGTPNEQFF.

This clonotype was found a few times. The rearrangement joins TRBV10-1 to TRBJ1-5; tentative D call: TRBD1 (5 bases). Germline lookup yields CDR1 WNHNN and CDR2 SYGVQD (reference sequence). The germline V and J ends were trimmed by 8 bases and 2 bases, with 16 bases remaining between them. This CDR3 is built from 15 residues. CDR3 sequence: CASGTVPMGNQPQHF. The CDR3 DNA follows: TGCGCCAGCGGGACCGTACCCATGGGCAATCAGCCCCAGCATTTT.

This clonotype was seen many times. The chain carries TRBV4-2 and TRBJ2-5; TRBD2 matches 13 bases. Germline V CDR1 and CDR2: LGHNA, YNFKEQ. V lost 4 bases and J lost 5; bases outside the gene matches: 16. This CDR3 comprises 19 residues. CDR3 sequence reads: CASSPTTSGRPLRGETQYF. The CDR3 DNA sequence: TGTGCCAGCAGCCCTACGACTAGCGGGAGGCCCCTTCGGGGCGAGACCCAGTACTTC.

On this clonotype itself: One end of the junction varies from germline; a read error may be responsible. The CDR3 here is CASSSRGRSSYERYF. Here the CDR3 DNA reads TGTGCCAGCAGCTCAAGGGGGCGAAGCTCCTACGAGCGGTACTTC. The chain couples TRBV7-9 to TRBJ2-7; TRBD1 agrees at 7 bases. Germline CDR1 SEHNR, CDR2 FQNEAQ (reference sequence). This CDR3 region has 15 residues.

This clonotype was seen many times. The chain links TRBV12-3 or TRBV12-4 to TRBJ1-2, with 7 positions matching TRBD1. The CDR3 covers 14 residues. With V trimmed by 3 bases and J by 5 bases, 6 bases remained unmatched. DNA for the CDR3: TGTGCCAGCAGTTTGGGGACAGTGAATTATGGCTACACCTTC. This gives the protein CASSLGTVNYGYTF.

The chain carries TRBV12-3 or TRBV12-4 and TRBJ2-1, with 9 bases matching TRBD2. The CDR3 length is 15 residues. V lost 4 bases, J lost 7 bases, and 8 bases stayed unmatched. DNA for the CDR3: TGTGCCAGCAGTTCGGCGGGGGGGCTGGGAAATGAGCAGTTCTTC. Translated, it gives CASSSAGGLGNEQFF.

There are many counts of this clonotype. The V and J genes are TRBV7-9 and TRBJ2-7, with a weak D call TRBD1 (6 bases). Looked up from germline, CDR1 is SEHNR and CDR2 is FQNEAQ (reference sequence). The CDR3 runs to 14 residues. Between the trimmed V and J ends, which lost 5 bases and 4 bases, there was a span of 15 bases. The CDR3 spells CASSRPGQEYEQYF. CDR3 nucleotide sequence: TGTGCCAGCAGCCGCCCGGGACAAGAGTACGAGCAGTACTTC.

About this clonotype itself: The junction departs from germline at one end; a sequencing error may be responsible. The genes are TRBV4-3 and TRBJ2-1; 12 nucleotides line up with TRBD2. The CDR3 sequence is 18 residues long. Germline CDR1 LGHNA, CDR2 YSLEER. CDR3 bases: TGCGCCAGCAGCCAAGAACTAGCGGGGGGCCTAAGGGTGAATGACCAGTTCTTC. As protein: CASSQELAGGLRVNDQFF.

This clonotype was counted between two and nine times. The chain links TRBV12-3 or TRBV12-4 to TRBJ2-5; D is uncertain. The CDR3 is 14 residues long. Trimming left V 7 bases short and J 1 base short, with 13 bases between. The CDR3 loop is CASTPSALQETQYF. CDR3 in DNA: TGTGCCAGCACCCCAAGCGCCCTCCAAGAGACCCAGTACTTC.

Turning to this clonotype: At one boundary the junction diverges from the germline segment, which might be a read error. The rearrangement uses TRBV6-2 or TRBV6-3 and TRBJ2-1; D is ambiguous. There are 14 residues in the CDR3. CDR1 is MNHEY, CDR2 SVGEGT, per germline. CDR3 sequence: CASSYSHEQNEQFF. CDR3 nucleotides: TGTGCCAGCAGCTACTCCCACGAGCAGAATGAGCAGTTCTTC.

The V gene is TRBV19, the J gene TRBJ1-4; the match to TRBD1 covers 10 bases. The CDR3 runs 14 residues. Germline V lookup: CDR1 LNHDA, CDR2 SQIVND (reference sequence). After removal of 1 base from V and 16 bases from J, the junction contained 9 bases not matched to a gene. CDR3 loop: CASSIGAGTGEKFF. In DNA, the CDR3 is TGTGCCAGTAGTATAGGCGCCGGGACAGGGGAAAAGTTTTTT.

The table lists this clonotype with many counts. CDR3 bases: TGTGCCAGCAGCTCCGAAAGGGGACCCAGCTCCTACGAGCAGTACTTC. It translates to CASSSERGPSSYEQYF. The rearrangement uses TRBV7-9 and TRBJ2-7; D tentatively reads TRBD1 or TRBD2 (5 bases each). The V end was cut by 4 bases, the J end by 0 bases, with 16 bases between. CDR1 and CDR2 (germline): SEHNR, FQNEAQ (reference sequence). CDR3 size: 16 residues. Drawing the rest from reference TRBV7-9 and TRBJ2-7, the complete variable domain is DTGVSQNPRHKITKRGQNVTFRCDPISEHNRLYWYRQTLGQGPEFLTYFQNEAQLEKSRLLSDRFSAERPKGSFSTLEIQRTEQGDSAMYLCASSSERGPSSYEQYFGPGTRLTVT.

This clonotype was seen ten or more times. This chain joins TRBV5-1 and TRBJ2-7; 7 bases align to TRBD1. The germline gives CDR1 SGHRS, CDR2 YFSETQ. V was pared by 4 bases and J by 5 bases, with 6 bases of the junction left unmatched. The CDR3 length is 13 residues. CDR3 in DNA: TGCGCCAGCAGCCGCACAGGGGCTCACGAGCAGTACTTC. Translating it yields CASSRTGAHEQYF.

This clonotype was picked up many times. This chain uses TRBV29-1 with TRBJ2-1; TRBD1 matches at 11 bases. Germline-derived CDR1 and CDR2 are SQVTM and ANQGSEA. The J segment lost 6 bases and the V segment lost 8 bases, leaving 6 bases of the junction unmatched. CDR3 length equals 13 residues. CDR3: CSTTGTGGNEQFF. CDR3 DNA sequence: TGCAGCACCACCGGGACAGGGGGCAATGAGCAGTTCTTC.